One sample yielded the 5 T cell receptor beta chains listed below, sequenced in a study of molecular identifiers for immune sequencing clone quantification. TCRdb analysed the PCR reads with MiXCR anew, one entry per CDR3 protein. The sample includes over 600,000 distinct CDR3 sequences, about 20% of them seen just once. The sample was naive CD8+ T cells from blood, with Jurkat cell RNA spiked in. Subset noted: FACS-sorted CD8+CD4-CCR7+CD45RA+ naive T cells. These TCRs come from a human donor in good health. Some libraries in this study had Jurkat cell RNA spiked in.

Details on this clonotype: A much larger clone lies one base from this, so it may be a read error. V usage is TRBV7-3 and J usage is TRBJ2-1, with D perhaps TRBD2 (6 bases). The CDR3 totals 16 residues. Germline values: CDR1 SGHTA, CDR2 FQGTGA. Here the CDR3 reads CASSPFGTRYNNEQLF. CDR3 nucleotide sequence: TGTGCCAGCAGCCCGTTTGGGACTCGATATAACAATGAGCAGCTCTTC.

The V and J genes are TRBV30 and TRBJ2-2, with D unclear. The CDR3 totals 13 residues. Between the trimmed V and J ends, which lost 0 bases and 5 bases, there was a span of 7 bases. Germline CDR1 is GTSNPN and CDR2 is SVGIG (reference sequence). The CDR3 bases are TGTGCCTGGAGTGTACGGGCTACCGGGGAGCTGTTTTTT. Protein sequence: CAWSVRATGELFF.

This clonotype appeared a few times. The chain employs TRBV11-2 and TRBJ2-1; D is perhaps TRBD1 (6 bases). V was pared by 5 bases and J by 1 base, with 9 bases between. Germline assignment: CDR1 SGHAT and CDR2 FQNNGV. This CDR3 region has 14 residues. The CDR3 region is CASSAQGSYNEQFF. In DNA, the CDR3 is TGTGCCAGCAGCGCACAGGGTTCCTACAATGAGCAGTTCTTC.

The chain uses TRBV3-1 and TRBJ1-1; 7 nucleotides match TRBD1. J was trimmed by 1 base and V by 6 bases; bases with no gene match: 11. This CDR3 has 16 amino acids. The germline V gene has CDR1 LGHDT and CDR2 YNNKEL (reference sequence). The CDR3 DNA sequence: TGTGCCAGCAGAGCCGGGACAGAGGAGGGGAACACTGAAGCTTTCTTT. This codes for CASRAGTEEGNTEAFF.

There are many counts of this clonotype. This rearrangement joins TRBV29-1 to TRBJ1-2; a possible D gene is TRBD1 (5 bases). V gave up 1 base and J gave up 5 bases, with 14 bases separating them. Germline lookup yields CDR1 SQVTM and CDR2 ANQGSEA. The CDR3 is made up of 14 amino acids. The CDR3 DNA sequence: TGCAGCGTTGAAGTTGCAGCAGGGCTTTATGGCTACACCTTC. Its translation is CSVEVAAGLYGYTF.